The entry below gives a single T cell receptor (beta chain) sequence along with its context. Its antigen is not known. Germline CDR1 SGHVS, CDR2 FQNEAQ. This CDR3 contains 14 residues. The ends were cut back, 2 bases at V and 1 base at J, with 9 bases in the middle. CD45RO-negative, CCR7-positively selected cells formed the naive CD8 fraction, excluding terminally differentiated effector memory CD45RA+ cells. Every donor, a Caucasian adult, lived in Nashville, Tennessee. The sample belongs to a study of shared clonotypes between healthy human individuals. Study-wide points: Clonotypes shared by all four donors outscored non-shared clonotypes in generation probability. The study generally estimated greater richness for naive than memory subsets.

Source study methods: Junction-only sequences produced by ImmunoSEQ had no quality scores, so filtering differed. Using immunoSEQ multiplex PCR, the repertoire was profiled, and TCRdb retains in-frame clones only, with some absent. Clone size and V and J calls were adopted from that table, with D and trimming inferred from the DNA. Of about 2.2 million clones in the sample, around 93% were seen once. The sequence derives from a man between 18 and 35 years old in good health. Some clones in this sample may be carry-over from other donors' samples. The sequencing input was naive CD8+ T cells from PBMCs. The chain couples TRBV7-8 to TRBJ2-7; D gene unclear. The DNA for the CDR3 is TGTGCCAGCAGCTTACCAGATTCTTCCTACGAGCAGTACTTC. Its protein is CASSLPDSSYEQYF.